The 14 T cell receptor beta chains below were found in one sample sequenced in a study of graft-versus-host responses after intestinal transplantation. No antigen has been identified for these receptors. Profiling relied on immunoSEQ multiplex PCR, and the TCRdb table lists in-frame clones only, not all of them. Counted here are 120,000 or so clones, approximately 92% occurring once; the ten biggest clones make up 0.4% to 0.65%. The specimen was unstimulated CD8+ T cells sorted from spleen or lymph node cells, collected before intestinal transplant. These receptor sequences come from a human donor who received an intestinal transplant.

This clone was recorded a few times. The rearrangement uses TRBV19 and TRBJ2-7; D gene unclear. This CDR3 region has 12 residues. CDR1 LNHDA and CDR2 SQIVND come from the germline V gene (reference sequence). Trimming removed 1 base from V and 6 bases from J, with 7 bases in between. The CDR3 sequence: CASSIGTTEQYF. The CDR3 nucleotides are TGTGCCAGTAGTATAGGGACCACCGAGCAGTACTTC.

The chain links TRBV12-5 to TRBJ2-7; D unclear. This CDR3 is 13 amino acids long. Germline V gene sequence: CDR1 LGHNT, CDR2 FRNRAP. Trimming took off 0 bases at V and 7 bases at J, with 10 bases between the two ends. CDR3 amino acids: CASGLVLGLEQYF. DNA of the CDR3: TGTGCTAGTGGTTTGGTACTCGGTCTGGAGCAGTACTTC.

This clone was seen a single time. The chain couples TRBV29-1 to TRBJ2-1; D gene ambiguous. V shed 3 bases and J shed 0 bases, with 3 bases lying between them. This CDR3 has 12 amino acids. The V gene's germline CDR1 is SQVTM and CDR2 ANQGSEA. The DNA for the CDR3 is TGCAGCGTTGACAGCTCCTACAATGAGCAGTTCTTC. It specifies CSVDSSYNEQFF.

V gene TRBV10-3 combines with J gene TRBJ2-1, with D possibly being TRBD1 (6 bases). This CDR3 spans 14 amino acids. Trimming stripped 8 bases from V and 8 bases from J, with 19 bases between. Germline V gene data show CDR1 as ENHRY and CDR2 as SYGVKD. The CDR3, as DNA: TGTGCCATCGGTAGGGGGAATGAGCTAGATGAGCAGTTCTTC. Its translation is CAIGRGNELDEQFF.

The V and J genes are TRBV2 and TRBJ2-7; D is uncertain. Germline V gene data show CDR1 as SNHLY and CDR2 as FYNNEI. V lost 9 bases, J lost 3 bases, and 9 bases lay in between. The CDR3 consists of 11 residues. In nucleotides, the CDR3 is TGTGCCAGTTTGGACGGCTACGAGCAGTACTTC. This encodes CASLDGYEQYF.

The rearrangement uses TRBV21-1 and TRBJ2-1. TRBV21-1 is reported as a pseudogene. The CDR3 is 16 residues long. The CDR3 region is CASSQRFRPQGDEQFF. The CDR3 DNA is TGTGCCAGCAGCCAAAGGTTTCGGCCCCAAGGCGATGAGCAGTTCTTC.

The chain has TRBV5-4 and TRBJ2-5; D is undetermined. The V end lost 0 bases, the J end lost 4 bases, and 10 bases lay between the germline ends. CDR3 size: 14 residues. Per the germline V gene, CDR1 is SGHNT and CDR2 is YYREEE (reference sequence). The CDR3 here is CASSLEIDGETQYF. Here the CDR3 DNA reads TGTGCCAGCAGCTTGGAAATTGATGGAGAGACCCAGTACTTC.

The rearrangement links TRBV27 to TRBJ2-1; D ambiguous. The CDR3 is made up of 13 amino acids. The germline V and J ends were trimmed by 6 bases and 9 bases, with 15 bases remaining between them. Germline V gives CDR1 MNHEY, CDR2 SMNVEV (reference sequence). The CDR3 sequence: CASRSSVLGEQFF. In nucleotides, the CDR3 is TGTGCCAGCAGATCGAGTGTATTGGGTGAGCAGTTCTTC.

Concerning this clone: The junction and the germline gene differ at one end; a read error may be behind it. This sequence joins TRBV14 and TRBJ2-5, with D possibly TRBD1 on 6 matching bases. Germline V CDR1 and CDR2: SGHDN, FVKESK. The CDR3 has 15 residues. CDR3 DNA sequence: TGTGCCAGCACCCAAACGGGACACTACCAAGAGACCCAGTACTTC. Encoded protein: CASTQTGHYQETQYF.

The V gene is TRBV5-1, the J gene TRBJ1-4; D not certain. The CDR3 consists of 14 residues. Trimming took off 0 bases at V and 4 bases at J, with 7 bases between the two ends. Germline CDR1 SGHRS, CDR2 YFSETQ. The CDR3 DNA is TGCGCCAGCAGCTTGGGACTGGGTAATGAAAAACTGTTTTTT. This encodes CASSLGLGNEKLFF.

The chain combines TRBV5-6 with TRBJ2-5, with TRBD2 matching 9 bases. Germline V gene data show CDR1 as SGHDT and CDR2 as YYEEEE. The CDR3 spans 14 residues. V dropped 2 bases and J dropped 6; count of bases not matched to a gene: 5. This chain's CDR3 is CASSLGSGRKTQYF. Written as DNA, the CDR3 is TGTGCCAGCAGCTTAGGTAGCGGGAGAAAGACCCAGTACTTC.

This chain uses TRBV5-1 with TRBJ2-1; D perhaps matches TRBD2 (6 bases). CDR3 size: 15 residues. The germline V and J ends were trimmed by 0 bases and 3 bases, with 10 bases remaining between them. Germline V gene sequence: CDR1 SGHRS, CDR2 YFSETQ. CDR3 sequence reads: CASSLDGGDYNEQFF. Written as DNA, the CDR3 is TGCGCCAGCAGCTTGGACGGGGGAGACTACAATGAGCAGTTCTTC.

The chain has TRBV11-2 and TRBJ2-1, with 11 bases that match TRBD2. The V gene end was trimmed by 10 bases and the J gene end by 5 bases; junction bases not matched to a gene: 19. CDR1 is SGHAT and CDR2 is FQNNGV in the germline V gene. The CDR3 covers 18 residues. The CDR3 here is CATRYFGVGLADDNEQFF. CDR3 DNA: TGTGCCACCAGATACTTTGGGGTGGGACTAGCGGACGACAATGAGCAGTTCTTC.

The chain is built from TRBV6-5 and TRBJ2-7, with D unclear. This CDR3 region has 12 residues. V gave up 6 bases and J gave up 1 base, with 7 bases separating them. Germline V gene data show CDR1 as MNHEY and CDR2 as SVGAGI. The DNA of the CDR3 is TGTGCCAGCAGAGGCAGGTCCTACGAGCAGTACTTC. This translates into CASRGRSYEQYF.